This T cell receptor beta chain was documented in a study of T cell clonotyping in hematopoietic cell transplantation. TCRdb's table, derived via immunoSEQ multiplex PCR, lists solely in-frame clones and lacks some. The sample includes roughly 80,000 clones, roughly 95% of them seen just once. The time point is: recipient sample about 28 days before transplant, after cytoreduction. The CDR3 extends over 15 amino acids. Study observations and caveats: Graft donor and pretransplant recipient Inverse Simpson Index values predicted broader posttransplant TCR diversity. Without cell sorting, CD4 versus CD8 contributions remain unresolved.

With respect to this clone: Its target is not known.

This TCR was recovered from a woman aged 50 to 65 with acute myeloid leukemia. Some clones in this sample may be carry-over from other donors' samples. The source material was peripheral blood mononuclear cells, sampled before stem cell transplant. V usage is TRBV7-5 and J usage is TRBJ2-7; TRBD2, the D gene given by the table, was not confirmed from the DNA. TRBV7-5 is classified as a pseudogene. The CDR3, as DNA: TGTGCCAGAAGCTTAGTCGGACTAGCGGGGTACGAGCAGTACTTC. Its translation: CARSLVGLAGYEQYF.